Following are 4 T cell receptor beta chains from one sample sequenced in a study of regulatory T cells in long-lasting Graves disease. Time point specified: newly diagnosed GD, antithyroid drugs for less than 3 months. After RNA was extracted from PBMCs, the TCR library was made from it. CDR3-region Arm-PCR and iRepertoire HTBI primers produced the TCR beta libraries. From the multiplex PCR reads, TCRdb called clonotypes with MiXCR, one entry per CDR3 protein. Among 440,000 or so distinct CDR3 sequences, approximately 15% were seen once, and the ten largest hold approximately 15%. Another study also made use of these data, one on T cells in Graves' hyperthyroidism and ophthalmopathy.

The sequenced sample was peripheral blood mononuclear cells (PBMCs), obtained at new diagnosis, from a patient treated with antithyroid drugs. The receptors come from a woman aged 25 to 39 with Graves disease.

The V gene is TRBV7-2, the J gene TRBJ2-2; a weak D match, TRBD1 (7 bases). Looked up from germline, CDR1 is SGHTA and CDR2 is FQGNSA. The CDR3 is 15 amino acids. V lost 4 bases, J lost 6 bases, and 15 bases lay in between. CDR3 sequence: CASSSRGQGAGELFF. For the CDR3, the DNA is TGTGCCAGCAGCTCCCGGGGGCAGGGGGCCGGGGAGCTGTTTTTT.

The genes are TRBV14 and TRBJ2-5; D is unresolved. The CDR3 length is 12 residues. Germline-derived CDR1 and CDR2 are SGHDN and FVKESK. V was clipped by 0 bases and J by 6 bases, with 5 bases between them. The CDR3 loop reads CASSQDAKTQYF. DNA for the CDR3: TGTGCCAGCAGCCAAGACGCGAAGACCCAGTACTTC.

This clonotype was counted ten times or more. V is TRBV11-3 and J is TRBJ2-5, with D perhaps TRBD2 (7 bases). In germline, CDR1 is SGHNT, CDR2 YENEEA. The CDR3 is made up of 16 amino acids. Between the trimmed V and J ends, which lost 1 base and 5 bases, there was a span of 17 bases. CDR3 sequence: CASSLGVGGRGETQYF. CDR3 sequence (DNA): TGTGCCAGCAGCTTAGGAGTTGGAGGGAGGGGGGAGACCCAGTACTTC. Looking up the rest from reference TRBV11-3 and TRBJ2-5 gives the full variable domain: EAGVVQSPRYKIIEKKQPVAFWCNPISGHNTLYWYLQNLGQGPELLIRYENEEAVDDSQLPKDRFSAERLKGVDSTLKIQPAELGDSAVYLCASSLGVGGRGETQYFGPGTRLLVL.

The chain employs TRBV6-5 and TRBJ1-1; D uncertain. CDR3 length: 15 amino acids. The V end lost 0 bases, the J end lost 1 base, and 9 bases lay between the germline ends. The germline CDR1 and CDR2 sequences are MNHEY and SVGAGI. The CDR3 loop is CASSYSTVRNTEAFF. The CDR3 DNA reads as TGTGCCAGCAGTTACTCGACGGTAAGGAACACTGAAGCTTTCTTT.